The clone carrying this T cell receptor (beta chain) was seen ten or more times. Its specificity is unknown. This entry belongs to a study of spatial heterogeneity in lung cancer. At the level of the study: Combinations of a unique TCR and a UMI were tallied in raw reads, and on average each appeared more than ten times. General observations from the study: The study found ubiquitous expanded tumor TCRs in blood more at resection than follow-up.

Noted time point: blood at routine non-recurrence follow-up after resection. Sequencing of whole RNA from tumor, nontumor lung or frozen PBMC involved no sorting. One entry per CDR3 protein, called by TCRdb with MiXCR from the 5' RACE reads. The table lists around 47,000 distinct CDR3 sequences, less than 9.5% of them singletons. V lost 3 bases to trimming and J lost 10 bases, with 13 bases between them. Germline CDR1 is LGHDT and CDR2 is YNNKEL (reference sequence). The CDR3 runs to 13 residues. The receptor's source is a female donor with early-stage non-small cell lung cancer. The chain combines TRBV3-1 with TRBJ1-5; perhaps TRBD1 as D (5 bases). The source was PBMCs, collected at follow-up. CDR3 bases: TGTGCCAGCAGCCACGGCAGGGTCCAACCCCAGCATTTT. Translating gives CASSHGRVQPQHF.